The 21 T cell receptor beta chains presented below share a single source sample, sequenced in a study of T cells in Graves' hyperthyroidism and ophthalmopathy. What was amplified from RNA transcripts were TCR beta CDR3 regions. During a first-round RT-PCR of the TCR CDR3, the HTBI primer set was used. TCRdb analysed the multiplex PCR reads with MiXCR anew, one entry per CDR3 protein. The sample lists 640,000 or so distinct CDR3 sequences, roughly 14% occurring once. Sample: blood. The receptor set was obtained from a woman between 40 and 50 years old with Graves' ophthalmopathy.

This clonotype was recorded only once. A much larger clone sits a single nucleotide away, making a read error possible. The CDR3 region is CTSKWGERAGELFF. In nucleotides, the CDR3 is TGCACCAGCAAATGGGGAGAACGGGCCGGGGAGCTGTTTTTT. The rearrangement uses TRBV5-1 and TRBJ2-2, with a tentative D call TRBD2 (5 bases). This CDR3 comprises 14 residues. From germline, CDR1 is SGHRS and CDR2 YFSETQ.

This clonotype was seen ten or more times. The rearrangement links TRBV6-1 to TRBJ2-7; 10 bases match TRBD1. This CDR3 spans 16 amino acids. Trimming removed 2 bases from V and 5 bases from J; junction bases left unmatched: 9. Per germline, CDR1 MNHNS and CDR2 SASEGT. CDR3 bases: TGTGCCAGCAGTGAACACCTTGGACAGGGGGGCGACGAGCAGTACTTC. Translation: CASSEHLGQGGDEQYF.

CDR3 sequence: CSVAGTTATGGAFF. Written as DNA, the CDR3 is TGCAGCGTAGCCGGGACAACCGCCACGGGAGGAGCTTTCTTT. This chain uses TRBV29-1 with TRBJ1-1, with D possibly TRBD1 on 6 matching bases. The CDR3 sequence is 14 residues long. Deletions cut 6 bases from V and 10 bases from J, with 24 bases between. CDR1 is SQVTM, CDR2 ANQGSEA, per germline. The whole variable domain, filled in from reference TRBV29-1 and TRBJ1-1, reads SAVISQKPSRDICQRGTSLTIQCQVDSQVTMMFWYRQQPGQSLTLIATANQGSEATYESGFVIDKFPISRPNLTFSTLTVSNMSPEDSSIYLCSVAGTTATGGAFFGQGTRLTVV.

This clonotype was observed a handful of times. The chain employs TRBV12-3 or TRBV12-4 and TRBJ2-5; the match to TRBD1 covers 11 bases. The CDR3 covers 16 residues. V trimming: 4 bases; J trimming: 5 bases; junction bases outside the gene matches: 9. The CDR3 loop is CASSSWTGGAWETQYF. CDR3 coding DNA: TGTGCCAGCAGTTCTTGGACAGGGGGCGCATGGGAGACCCAGTACTTC.

This clonotype was found a few times. The chain links TRBV5-4 to TRBJ2-7, with 10 bases identical to TRBD2. Per the germline V gene, CDR1 is SGHNT and CDR2 is YYREEE (reference sequence). J was trimmed by 3 bases and V by 3 bases; bases with no gene match: 6. The length of the CDR3 is 15 residues. CDR3 region: CASSSRAGGFYEQYF. CDR3 in DNA: TGTGCCAGCAGCTCTCGAGCGGGAGGGTTCTACGAGCAGTACTTC.

The chain links TRBV28 to TRBJ2-5, with 14 bases aligning to TRBD2. The CDR3 sequence is 16 residues long. The trim removed 7 bases at V and 4 bases at J, leaving 8 bases unmatched. CDR1 is MDHEN and CDR2 is SYDVKM in the germline V gene. The CDR3 nucleotides read TGTGCCAGCATGGGACTAGCGGGAGAGGTGGGAGAGACCCAGTACTTC. Translation: CASMGLAGEVGETQYF.

This clonotype was counted many times. J is TRBJ2-7 and V is TRBV2; TRBD1 agrees at 8 bases. From germline, CDR1 is SNHLY and CDR2 FYNNEI. The CDR3 runs 16 residues. Germline trimming cut 0 bases from V and 3 bases from J; bases unmatched to any gene: 7. The CDR3 reads CASSEAGTGGNYEQYF. In DNA form, the CDR3 reads TGTGCCAGCAGTGAAGCGGGGACAGGTGGTAACTACGAGCAGTACTTC.

This clonotype was seen repeatedly, ten times or more. CDR3 sequence (DNA): TGCAGCGGTCGTGACAGTGCGGTCACTGAAGCTTTCTTT. It yields the protein CSGRDSAVTEAFF. The genes are TRBV29-1 and TRBJ1-1; possible D gene TRBD1, 5 bases. In germline, CDR1 is SQVTM, CDR2 ANQGSEA. The CDR3 spans 13 residues. V lost 7 bases and J lost 4, with 16 bases in between.

This chain uses TRBV6-2 or TRBV6-3 with TRBJ1-1; D gene ambiguous. The CDR3 covers 11 residues. With 7 bases removed from V and 7 bases from J, the gap between germline ends came to 10 bases. Germline V gene sequence: CDR1 MNHEY, CDR2 SVGEGT. The CDR3 DNA is TGTGCCAGCACGGATTTGAGTGAAGCTTTCTTT. Its protein is CASTDLSEAFF.

The table lists this clonotype with many counts. V gene TRBV20-1 combines with J gene TRBJ2-5; 11 nucleotides line up with TRBD2. Trimming took 6 bases from V and 2 from J; bases not matched to a gene: 8. Germline values: CDR1 DFQATT, CDR2 SNEGSKA (reference sequence). CDR3 size: 15 residues. CDR3 sequence: CSAQRGTSGQETQYF. CDR3 nucleotides: TGCAGTGCCCAACGGGGGACTAGCGGACAAGAGACCCAGTACTTC.

This chain connects TRBV14 to TRBJ2-7, with D tentatively TRBD2 (5 bases). CDR1 is SGHDN, CDR2 FVKESK, per germline. The CDR3 extends over 16 amino acids. Trimming removed 2 bases from V and 4 bases from J, with 18 bases in between. This chain's CDR3 is CASSQSPPGFAYEQYF. CDR3 sequence (DNA): TGTGCCAGCAGCCAAAGCCCACCGGGGTTCGCGTACGAGCAGTACTTC.

The chain joins TRBV20-1 to TRBJ2-4; the D is unclear. From germline, CDR1 is DFQATT and CDR2 SNEGSKA (reference sequence). The V end was cut by 6 bases, the J end by 5 bases, with 20 bases between. The CDR3 is 15 residues long. CDR3 DNA: TGCAGTGCCACCATGAGTTGGAACCTAGAAAACATTCAGTACTTC. Residues: CSATMSWNLENIQYF.

This clonotype showed up many times. This chain joins TRBV9 and TRBJ2-7; TRBD1 aligns across 7 bases. This CDR3 contains 16 residues. In germline, CDR1 is SGDLS, CDR2 YYNGEE. Trimming took 1 base from V and 0 from J; bases not matched to a gene: 7. The CDR3 reads CASSVTTGPLSYEQYF. CDR3 DNA sequence: TGTGCCAGCAGCGTAACGACAGGGCCTCTCTCCTACGAGCAGTACTTC.

This chain uses TRBV5-1 with TRBJ2-6; D remains ambiguous. CDR1 SGHRS and CDR2 YFSETQ come from the germline V gene. Trimming took 9 bases from V and 2 from J, leaving 12 bases between them. The CDR3 runs 14 residues. The CDR3 region is CATNLWPGANVLTF. DNA for the CDR3: TGCGCCACCAACCTGTGGCCTGGGGCCAACGTCCTGACTTTC.

The chain employs TRBV19 and TRBJ2-5; D remains unclear. The V gene's germline CDR1 is LNHDA and CDR2 SQIVND (reference sequence). Trimming pared 8 bases from V and 5 bases from J, leaving 15 bases between. This CDR3 has 13 amino acids. The CDR3 sequence is CASRSGPGETQYF. CDR3 sequence (DNA): TGTGCCAGTCGTTCTGGCCCAGGTGAGACCCAGTACTTC.

The table lists this clonotype with many counts. V gene TRBV7-2 combines with J gene TRBJ1-2; D unresolved. The germline V gene has CDR1 SGHTA and CDR2 FQGNSA. This CDR3 has 15 amino acids. Trimming took off 2 bases at V and 4 bases at J, with 14 bases between the two ends. CDR3 nucleotide sequence: TGTGCCAGCAGCTTACACCCGGGAACGACCTATGGCTACACCTTC. Its translation: CASSLHPGTTYGYTF.

This clonotype has at least ten counts. The chain is built from TRBV19 and TRBJ1-2; tentative D call: TRBD1 (5 bases). With 1 base removed from V and 8 bases from J, the gap between germline ends came to 20 bases. Germline-derived CDR1 and CDR2 are LNHDA and SQIVND (reference sequence). The CDR3 runs to 16 residues. CDR3 protein: CASSIGGDGWLRGYTF. CDR3 in DNA: TGTGCCAGTAGTATAGGGGGGGACGGATGGCTGCGAGGCTACACCTTC.

Comments on this clonotype: A much larger clone differs by one base, so this may be a read error. In nucleotides, the CDR3 is TGTACCAGCAGTTTAGGTGGAGGCGTAGAGCAGTACTTC. It codes for CTSSLGGGVEQYF. The chain couples TRBV12-3 or TRBV12-4 to TRBJ2-7, with D possibly being TRBD2 (5 bases). The CDR3 length is 13 residues.

This clonotype came up many times. The chain employs TRBV30 and TRBJ1-2; the match to TRBD1 covers 7 bases. This CDR3 region has 12 residues. The junction had 2 bases not matched to a gene; V was cut back by 3 bases and J by 4 bases. Germline lookup yields CDR1 GTSNPN and CDR2 SVGIG (reference sequence). The CDR3 spells CAWRGDSYGYTF. The CDR3 bases are TGTGCCTGGAGGGGGGACAGCTATGGCTACACCTTC.

This clonotype was detected ten times or more. The chain is built from TRBV18 and TRBJ1-5; D call uncertain. This CDR3 spans 14 amino acids. Germline CDR1 KGHSH, CDR2 LQKENI. The V gene lost 3 bases and the J gene lost 9 bases, with 15 bases spanning the gap. The CDR3 DNA is TGTGCCAGCTCACCTCTAACGGGGAGCACGCCCCAGCATTTT. Its protein product is CASSPLTGSTPQHF.

The chain joins TRBV5-1 to TRBJ1-2; D perhaps matches TRBD1 (5 bases). There are 14 residues in the CDR3. Germline V gene sequence: CDR1 SGHRS, CDR2 YFSETQ. The V end was cut by 0 bases, the J end by 6 bases, with 12 bases between. CDR3 DNA: TGCGCCAGCAGCTTGGCCTCGGCAGGGAATGGCTACACCTTC. This sequence encodes CASSLASAGNGYTF.